This TCR beta chain was recorded in a study of breast tumors, draining lymph nodes, adjacent tissues. The CDR3 has 15 amino acids. V lost 4 bases and J 0 bases, leaving 12 bases between the germline ends. Germline V lookup: CDR1 SGHKS, CDR2 YYEKEE (reference sequence). TCRdb re-analysed the multiplex PCR reads in MiXCR, keeping a single row per CDR3 protein. This table holds about 200,000 distinct CDR3 sequences, 30% to 35% found once. Samples came from axillary lymph nodes draining the breast cancer. Remarks on this clonotype: Its cognate antigen is unknown.

Study-wide results and caveats: Luminal-like breast cancer showed significantly higher tumor–nontumor repertoire similarity than basal-like.

The chain links TRBV5-5 to TRBJ2-3; D not resolved. The clonotype originates from a female donor with breast cancer. Some clones in this sample may be carry-over from other donors' samples. The sequencing sample was made of axillary lymph node tissue. In nucleotides, the CDR3 is TGTGCCAGCAGCCTGACACTTGACAGCACAGATACGCAGTATTTT. It is translated as CASSLTLDSTDTQYF. The full variable domain, completed using reference TRBV5-5 and TRBJ2-3, is DAGVTQSPTHLIKTRGQQVTLRCSPISGHKSVSWYQQVLGQGPQFIFQYYEKEERGRGNFPDRFSARQFPNYSSELNVNALLLGDSALYLCASSLTLDSTDTQYFGPGTRLTVL.